One sample yielded the 12 T cell receptor beta chains listed below, sequenced in a study of cytomegalovirus exposure and HLA in healthy donors. This table comes from immunoSEQ multiplex PCR, and its TCRdb copy is limited to in-frame clones, with some not included. The sample shows over 120,000 clones, approximately 90% of them seen only once. The sequencing sample was made of PBMCs. Every receptor here comes from a man aged 18 to 35 in good health and CMV-seropositive.

The chain uses TRBV9 and TRBJ1-5; TRBD1 agrees at 7 bases. CDR3 length equals 15 residues. V gave up 0 bases and J gave up 10 bases; unmatched junction bases: 10. Per the germline V gene, CDR1 is SGDLS and CDR2 is YYNGEE. CDR3 residues: CASSVGTGAIDPQHF. The CDR3 coding sequence is TGTGCCAGCAGCGTAGGGACAGGTGCTATCGATCCCCAGCATTTT.

The chain has TRBV4-1 and TRBJ1-2, with 9 bases fitting TRBD1. The V segment lost 5 bases and the J segment 3 bases; nucleotides outside the gene matches: 4. The CDR3 sequence is 14 residues long. Germline loops: CDR1 MGHRA, CDR2 YSYEKL. The CDR3: CASSAWTGDYGYTF. The CDR3 coding sequence is TGCGCCAGCAGCGCGTGGACAGGGGACTATGGCTACACCTTC.

This clone was detected only once. The rearrangement links TRBV7-2 to TRBJ2-2, with 7 bases that match TRBD1. This CDR3 region has 16 residues. Unmatched junction bases numbered 8, after V lost 5 bases and J lost 2 bases. The germline V gene has CDR1 SGHTA and CDR2 FQGNSA. CDR3 sequence reads: CASSATGTVNTGELFF. CDR3 nucleotide sequence: TGTGCCAGCAGCGCCACCGGGACAGTCAACACCGGGGAGCTGTTTTTT.

V usage is TRBV18 and J usage is TRBJ1-1; perhaps TRBD1 as D (6 bases). CDR1 and CDR2 from the germline V gene are KGHSH and LQKENI. CDR3 length: 13 amino acids. The V end was cut by 2 bases, the J end by 7 bases, with 11 bases between. The chain's CDR3 is CASSPGGPDEAFF. The CDR3 DNA reads as TGTGCCAGCTCACCAGGGGGCCCGGATGAAGCTTTCTTT.

The table lists this clone with a few counts. The V call is TRBV5-1, the J call TRBJ2-7; D is uncertain. Germline V gene lookup returns CDR1 SGHRS and CDR2 YFSETQ. CDR3 length: 14 amino acids. Trimming pared 0 bases from V and 4 bases from J, leaving 11 bases between. The CDR3 is CASSLALVTYEQYF. In nucleotides, the CDR3 is TGCGCCAGCAGCTTGGCCCTAGTTACGTACGAGCAGTACTTC.

This CDR3 is CASSHRTGRNQPQHF. The CDR3 DNA is TGTGCCAGCAGTCACCGGACAGGTCGCAATCAGCCCCAGCATTTT. J is TRBJ1-5 and V is TRBV6-6; 7 bases are shared with TRBD1. V gave up 5 bases and J gave up 2 bases; unmatched junction bases: 6. Germline V gene sequence: CDR1 MNHNY, CDR2 SVGAGI (reference sequence). This CDR3 contains 15 residues.

In regard to this clone: This CDR3 is also generated by other DNA sequences in the sample. The CDR3, as DNA: TGTGCCAGCAGGACAGGGGGCACTGAAGCTTTCTTT. Encoded protein: CASRTGGTEAFF. The chain is built from TRBV6-5 and TRBJ1-1, with 9 nucleotides matching TRBD1. After removal of 6 bases from V and 4 bases from J, the junction contained 0 bases not matched to a gene. CDR1 and CDR2 (germline): MNHEY, SVGAGI. This CDR3 spans 12 amino acids.

This chain connects TRBV5-6 to TRBJ1-3; the D is unclear. V lost 5 bases and J 4 bases, leaving 13 bases between the germline ends. This CDR3 is built from 14 residues. Germline CDR1 SGHDT, CDR2 YYEEEE. The chain's CDR3 is CASRSGRGGNTIYF. The CDR3 bases are TGTGCCAGCAGGTCGGGAAGAGGGGGAAACACCATATATTTT.

This chain connects TRBV5-1 to TRBJ2-1; 15 bases fit TRBD2. V lost 3 bases and J lost 2; bases outside the gene matches: 9. Germline CDR1 and CDR2: SGHRS and YFSETQ. CDR3 length: 19 residues. The CDR3: CASSSPGTSGGRPYNEQFF. The CDR3 DNA reads as TGCGCCAGCAGCTCGCCCGGGACTAGCGGGGGGAGGCCCTACAATGAGCAGTTCTTC.

J is TRBJ2-1 and V is TRBV5-1; TRBD2 is a possible D gene (7 bases). The length of the CDR3 is 15 residues. Looked up from germline, CDR1 is SGHRS and CDR2 is YFSETQ. V lost 4 bases to trimming and J lost 7 bases, with 18 bases between them. This CDR3 is CASSGGGAVKNEQFF. DNA for the CDR3: TGCGCCAGCAGCGGTGGGGGGGCCGTCAAGAATGAGCAGTTCTTC.

The CDR3 coding sequence is TGTGCCAGCAGCCCCTTGACAGGGGGTACTGAAGCTTTCTTT. Its translation is CASSPLTGGTEAFF. The genes are TRBV7-9 and TRBJ1-1; 9 bases agree with TRBD1. This CDR3 comprises 14 residues. The germline CDR1 and CDR2 sequences are SEHNR and FQNEAQ (reference sequence). V shed 5 bases and J 5 bases; nucleotides not matched to a gene: 6.

The rearrangement links TRBV7-9 to TRBJ1-4, with TRBD1 matching 10 bases. Losses at the gene ends were 3 bases for V and 4 bases for J; bases not matched to a gene: 11. The CDR3 is made up of 18 amino acids. Germline V gene sequence: CDR1 SEHNR, CDR2 FQNEAQ (reference sequence). The CDR3 protein is CASSLAEGQGRYNEKLFF. CDR3 nucleotide sequence: TGTGCCAGCAGCTTGGCCGAGGGACAGGGGCGTTATAATGAAAAACTGTTTTTT.